This T cell receptor beta chain was recorded in a study of CD8 T cells in Susac syndrome. Study results and caveats: The study conceded that relatively few individuals underwent its TCR sequencing and HLA analysis.

CD8+ and CD4+ T cells from blood underwent TCR beta sequencing. While CD8+ and CD4+ T cells were isolated negatively, TEMRA cells were enriched by FACS. About this clonotype: The antigen is unknown.

The V end was cut by 0 bases, the J end by 6 bases, with 15 bases between. The CDR3 totals 16 residues. Germline CDR1 and CDR2: SNHLY and FYNNEI. Reverse transcription of about 0.45 to 1 ug RNA was performed with random hexamers. TCR beta CDR3 was amplified by immunoSEQ covering 54 Vbeta and 13 Jbeta. TCRdb re-derived calls from the immunoSEQ multiplex PCR reads in MiXCR, one entry per CDR3 protein. This sample carries hundreds of thousands of distinct CDR3 sequences, 85% to 90% of them seen once, and the ten largest clones take approximately 0.12%. The TCR comes from a human donor with multiple sclerosis. J is TRBJ2-1 and V is TRBV2, with D uncertain. The sequenced sample was CD8+ T cells from PBMCs. CDR3 nucleotides: TGTGCCAGCAGTGAAGCGCTTGGGCCGGCCTTCAATGAGCAGTTCTTC. Encoded protein: CASSEALGPAFNEQFF. Based on the CDR3 plus reference TRBV2 and TRBJ2-1, the full variable domain is EPEVTQTPSHQVTQMGQEVILRCVPISNHLYFYWYRQILGQKVEFLVSFYNNEISEKSEIFDDQFSVERPDGSNFTLKIRSTKLEDSAMYFCASSEALGPAFNEQFFGPGTRLTVL.